The source of this T cell receptor beta chain is a study of blood T cell repertoires in COVID-19. Study as a whole: Material from acute and convalescent COVID-19 was sourced from the United States, Italy and Spain. From T cells, B-cell-depleted T cells, or PBMCs came the material, which was cDNA or gDNA.

V lost 3 bases to trimming and J lost 8 bases; unmatched junction nucleotides: 13. Per germline, CDR1 SGDLS and CDR2 YYNGEE. The CDR3 is made up of 16 amino acids. In the original analysis: By means of reference gene primer amplification, nucleated cell counts were estimated. The repertoire was sequenced with immunoSEQ multiplex PCR; TCRdb's copy has only in-frame clones and lacks some. That table supplies the V and J calls and clone size; D and trimming were determined from the DNA. The sample contains around 150,000 clones, roughly 83% of which appear only once. Sequenced sample: peripheral blood. This clonotype was obtained from a woman older than 75 with active or convalescent COVID-19. This chain uses TRBV9 with TRBJ1-4; 7 bases fit TRBD1. In DNA, the CDR3 is TGTGCCAGCAGCGCCCCGCGACAGGGCTTTGACGAAAAACTGTTTTTT. It translates to CASSAPRQGFDEKLFF.